This is a list of T cell receptor beta chains from one sample in a study of neurological immune-mediated disorders. MiXCR, run by TCRdb on the 5' RACE reads, gives a single entry per CDR3 protein. The sample has about 40,000 distinct CDR3 sequences; roughly 3.2% are singletons. Specimen: PBMCs. The receptors derive from a woman aged 55 to 70 with multiple sclerosis. Each CDR3 is given with its conserved first and last residue. Fields, in order: J gene, V gene, clone size, CDR3 length, D gene, CDR3 protein, CDR3 DNA. D genes are given only for firm matches. Sizes are listed as once, few, many or a size class.

TRBJ2-5	TRBV10-3	medium-sized	12	TRBD1	CATSDRVETQYF	TGTGCCACATCAGACAGGGTAGAGACCCAGTACTTC
TRBJ2-3	TRBV20-1	many	11	NA	CSAKTGDTQYF	TGCAGTGCTAAAACAGGAGATACGCAGTATTTT
TRBJ2-1	TRBV12-3/TRBV12-4	few	15	TRBD2	CASTKAGGLKNEQFF	TGTGCCAGCACCAAAGCGGGGGGGCTTAAGAATGAGCAGTTCTTC
TRBJ2-5	TRBV5-5	many	14	NA	CASSFSLEQETQYF	TGTGCCAGCAGCTTTTCACTAGAACAAGAGACCCAGTACTTC
TRBJ1-5	TRBV7-9	many	12	NA	CASSLAGQPQHF	TGTGCCAGCAGCTTAGCGGGTCAGCCCCAGCATTTT
TRBJ1-5	TRBV12-3/TRBV12-4	many	14	NA	CASTTIALNQPQHF	TGTGCCAGCACCACTATCGCCCTCAATCAGCCCCAGCATTTT
TRBJ2-1	TRBV5-1	medium-sized	14	NA	CASSPVGGRDEQFF	TGCGCCAGCAGCCCAGTGGGGGGGCGCGATGAGCAGTTCTTC
TRBJ2-2	TRBV5-6	many	12	NA	CASSPTAGELFF	TGTGCCAGCAGCCCTACCGCCGGGGAGCTGTTTTTT
TRBJ2-1	TRBV12-3/TRBV12-4	many	16	TRBD2	CASSQPPSGDQEEQFF	TGTGCCAGCAGCCAACCCCCCAGCGGGGATCAGGAAGAGCAGTTCTTC
TRBJ1-1	TRBV5-1	medium-sized	12	NA	CASSWGNTEAFF	TGCGCCAGCAGCTGGGGGAACACTGAAGCTTTCTTT
TRBJ1-6	TRBV20-1	many	15	TRBD1	CSASKRQGAGSPLHF	TGCAGTGCTAGTAAACGACAGGGGGCCGGTTCACCCCTCCACTTT
TRBJ1-2	TRBV12-3/TRBV12-4	many	14	TRBD1	CASSRTGGGYGYTF	TGTGCCAGCAGCCGAACAGGGGGCGGCTATGGCTACACCTTC
TRBJ1-6	TRBV5-1	many	16	TRBD1	CASSLFSTGGYSPLHF	TGCGCCAGCAGCCTTTTCTCGACAGGGGGCTATTCACCCCTCCACTTT
TRBJ2-4	TRBV20-1	many	15	NA	CSARDPLLAKNIQYF	TGCAGTGCTAGAGATCCGTTGTTAGCCAAAAACATTCAGTACTTC
TRBJ2-1	TRBV3-1	many	15	NA	CASGPYRVSYNEQFF	TGTGCCAGCGGACCTTACAGGGTATCCTACAATGAGCAGTTCTTC
TRBJ2-7	TRBV7-2	many	14	NA	CASSLDLPEDEKYF	TGTGCCAGCAGCTTAGATCTGCCCGAGGACGAGAAGTACTTC
TRBJ2-1	TRBV7-9	many	16	TRBD2	CASSTWRGSSYNEQFF	TGTGCCAGCAGCACTTGGCGGGGGAGCTCCTACAATGAGCAGTTCTTC